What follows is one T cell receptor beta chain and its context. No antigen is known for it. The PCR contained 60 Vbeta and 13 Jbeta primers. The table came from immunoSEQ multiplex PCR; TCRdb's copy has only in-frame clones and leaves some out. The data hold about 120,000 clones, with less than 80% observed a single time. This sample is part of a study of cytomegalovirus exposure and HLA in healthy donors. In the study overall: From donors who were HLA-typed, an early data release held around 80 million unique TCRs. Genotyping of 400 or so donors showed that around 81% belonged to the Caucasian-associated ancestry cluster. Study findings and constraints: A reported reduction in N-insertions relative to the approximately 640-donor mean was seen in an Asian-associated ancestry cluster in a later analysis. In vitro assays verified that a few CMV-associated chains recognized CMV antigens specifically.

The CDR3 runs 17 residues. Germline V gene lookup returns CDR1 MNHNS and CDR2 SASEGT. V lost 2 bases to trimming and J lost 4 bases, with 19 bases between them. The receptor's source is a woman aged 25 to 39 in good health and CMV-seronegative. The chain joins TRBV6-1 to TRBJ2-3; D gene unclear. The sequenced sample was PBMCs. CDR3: CASSEMELPRRPDTQYF. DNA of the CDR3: TGTGCCAGCAGTGAAATGGAGTTACCGAGACGGCCAGATACGCAGTATTTT.